These T cell receptor beta chains were read from a single sample in a study of graft-versus-host responses after intestinal transplantation. For these receptors, no antigen is known. TCRdb's table, derived via immunoSEQ multiplex PCR, lists solely in-frame clones and lacks some. The table has tens of thousands of clones, about 94% seen once. This material consisted of unstimulated CD4+ T cells sorted from spleen or lymph node cells, taken before transplant. The receptors were sampled from a human donor who was the organ donor for an intestinal transplant. Each CDR3 is given with its conserved first and last residue. Each record gives: J gene, V gene, clone size, D gene, CDR3 protein, CDR3 DNA. A D gene is named only where the DNA matches it firmly. A row's size may be missing; if present it is once, few, many or a size class.

TRBJ2-2 TRBV18 NA NA CASSPTASGYTGELFF TGTGCCAGCTCACCGACGGCCTCAGGATACACCGGGGAGCTGTTTTTT
TRBJ2-7 TRBV7-9 NA TRBD1 CASSVAPGQGINEQYF TGTGCCAGCAGCGTCGCCCCTGGACAGGGTATAAACGAGCAGTACTTC
TRBJ1-2 TRBV28 few NA CASSLVGGFYGYTF TGTGCCAGCAGTTTAGTGGGGGGGTTCTATGGCTACACCTTC
TRBJ2-3 TRBV27 NA NA CASSWRLGTSTDTQYF TGTGCCAGCAGTTGGCGACTAGGGACTAGCACAGATACGCAGTATTTT
TRBJ2-7 TRBV30 NA NA CAYGQSTYEQYF TGTGCCTACGGACAGAGTACCTACGAGCAGTACTTC
TRBJ2-2 TRBV18 NA TRBD1 CASCPGTGASGELFF TGTGCCAGCTGCCCGGGGACAGGGGCCTCCGGGGAGCTGTTTTTT
TRBJ1-6 TRBV6-5 NA NA CASSFSLGSPLHF TGTGCCAGCAGTTTCTCCCTTGGTTCACCCCTCCACTTT
TRBJ1-3 TRBV5-1 few TRBD1 CASSLGQGGNTIYF TGCGCCAGCAGCTTGGGACAGGGTGGAAACACCATATATTTT
TRBJ2-7 TRBV25-1 NA TRBD1 CASSALGTGNSYEQYF TGTGCCAGCAGTGCCCTCGGGACAGGTAACTCCTACGAGCAGTACTTC
TRBJ1-4 TRBV25-1 NA TRBD1 CASSDLTGADEKLFF TGTGCCAGCAGTGACCTTACAGGGGCCGATGAAAAACTGTTTTTT
TRBJ1-6 TRBV19 NA TRBD1 CASRTGGSPLHF TGTGCCAGTAGGACAGGGGGCTCACCCCTCCACTTT
TRBJ1-1 TRBV18 NA NA CASSPHPQNTEAFF TGTGCCAGCTCACCACATCCCCAGAACACTGAAGCTTTCTTT
TRBJ1-4 TRBV4-2 NA NA CASSLAEGVATSPTNEKLFF TGTGCCAGCAGCCTCGCCGAGGGAGTTGCCACTAGCCCAACTAATGAAAAACTGTTTTTT
TRBJ1-2 TRBV27 NA NA CASSLQGPYGYTF TGTGCCAGCAGTCTACAGGGCCCTTATGGCTACACCTTC
TRBJ2-7 TRBV4-2 NA NA CASTGADYEQYF TGTGCCAGCACTGGCGCGGACTACGAGCAGTACTTC
TRBJ2-1 TRBV18 NA NA CASSTTGHEQFF TGTGCCAGCTCAACAACAGGGCATGAGCAGTTCTTC
TRBJ2-1 TRBV27 NA TRBD1 CASSPYRDRFYNEQFF TGTGCCAGCAGTCCTTACCGGGACAGGTTTTACAATGAGCAGTTCTTC
TRBJ2-5 TRBV28 NA TRBD2 CASGLAGLYQETQYF TGTGCCAGCGGACTAGCGGGGCTCTACCAAGAGACCCAGTACTTC
TRBJ2-7 TRBV4-3 NA TRBD2 CASSQGRLAGLSSYEQYF TGCGCCAGCAGCCAAGGAAGACTAGCGGGGTTGAGCTCCTACGAGCAGTACTTC
TRBJ1-2 TRBV5-5 once NA CASSFGQLLSYTF TGTGCCAGCAGCTTCGGACAGCTGCTGAGCTACACCTTC
TRBJ2-1 TRBV6-5 NA NA CASKGSHMYDEQFF TGTGCCAGCAAAGGTAGCCATATGTACGATGAGCAGTTCTTC
TRBJ1-3 TRBV28 once NA CASSFGGGTGNTIYF TGTGCCAGCAGTTTCGGCGGAGGGACTGGAAACACCATATATTTT
TRBJ2-7 TRBV7-9 once NA CAVRSGDTKGEQYF TGTGCCGTTCGCTCGGGGGACACCAAAGGGGAGCAGTACTTC
TRBJ1-2 TRBV28 NA TRBD1 CASSLTGTGASANYGYTF TGTGCCAGCAGTTTGACCGGGACAGGGGCCAGTGCTAACTATGGCTACACCTTC
TRBJ2-3 TRBV7-2 few NA CASSFTTFSSLDTQYF TGTGCCAGCAGTTTCACGACTTTTTCCTCGCTAGATACGCAGTATTTT
TRBJ2-7 TRBV21-1 NA NA CASSILKGHTSLLRKQYF TGTGCCAGCAGCATCCTGAAGGGACACACGTCCCTATTACGGAAGCAGTACTTC
TRBJ1-1 TRBV6-1 NA TRBD1 CASRPWTGVHTEAFF TGTGCCAGCAGGCCATGGACAGGCGTACACACTGAAGCTTTCTTT
TRBJ1-1 TRBV11-2 once NA CASSPNTEAFF TGTGCCAGCAGCCCGAACACTGAAGCTTTCTTT
TRBJ2-7 TRBV6-6 NA NA CASTAPGLAYEQYF TGTGCCAGCACCGCCCCGGGCCTCGCTTACGAGCAGTACTTC
TRBJ2-7 TRBV5-4 NA NA CASSLAGTVTYEQYF TGTGCCAGCAGCTTGGCCGGGACGGTAACCTACGAGCAGTACTTC
TRBJ1-2 TRBV6-6 NA TRBD1 CASSSPGTGGDYGYTF TGTGCCAGCAGTTCGCCCGGGACAGGGGGTGACTATGGCTACACCTTC
TRBJ2-2 TRBV9 NA NA CATSTNPNTGELFF TGTGCCACCTCGACAAACCCGAACACCGGGGAGCTGTTTTTT
TRBJ1-3 TRBV5-1 once NA CASSLDTSQFSGNTIYF TGCGCCAGCAGCTTGGATACCAGCCAATTCTCTGGAAACACCATATATTTT
TRBJ1-4 TRBV14 NA TRBD1 CASSQVGQGGEKLFF TGTGCCAGCAGCCAGGTGGGACAGGGCGGTGAAAAACTGTTTTTT
TRBJ2-4 TRBV6-6 NA NA CASSYDRAKNIQYF TGTGCCAGCAGTTACGACAGGGCCAAAAACATTCAGTACTTC
TRBJ2-7 TRBV11-3 NA TRBD2 CASSGTAGGEQYF TGTGCCAGCAGCGGGACGGCGGGAGGCGAGCAGTACTTC
TRBJ2-5 TRBV7-2 NA NA CASSLASAGGQETQYF TGTGCCAGCAGCTTAGCGTCAGCAGGGGGGCAAGAGACCCAGTACTTC
TRBJ2-1 TRBV30 NA TRBD2 CAWSGWASGGSYNEQFF TGTGCCTGGAGTGGTTGGGCTAGCGGGGGTTCCTACAATGAGCAGTTCTTC
TRBJ1-4 TRBV2 NA NA CASSDRGNEKLFF TGTGCCAGCAGTGACAGGGGAAATGAAAAACTGTTTTTT
TRBJ2-7 TRBV6-1 NA NA CASIPGTGEQYF TGTGCCAGCATACCGGGAACGGGCGAGCAGTACTTC
TRBJ2-7 TRBV7-2 NA NA CASSLDRSGTYEQYF TGTGCCAGCAGCTTAGATCGTAGCGGTACCTACGAGCAGTACTTC
TRBJ1-2 TRBV2 NA TRBD1 CAFSGTAYGYTF TGTGCCTTCTCCGGGACAGCCTATGGCTACACCTTC
TRBJ1-1 TRBV7-9 NA NA CASSPDLMNTEAFF TGTGCCAGCAGCCCGGACTTAATGAACACTGAAGCTTTCTTT
TRBJ1-1 TRBV19 NA TRBD1 CASSSWDRATEAFF TGTGCCAGTAGTTCCTGGGACAGGGCCACTGAAGCTTTCTTT
TRBJ2-7 TRBV28 NA NA CASSTRDWPSSYEQYF TGTGCCAGCAGTACACGGGACTGGCCCTCCTCCTACGAGCAGTACTTC
TRBJ2-7 TRBV11-2 NA NA CASSLGRESSYEQYF TGTGCCAGCAGCTTAGGTAGAGAGAGCTCCTACGAGCAGTACTTC
TRBJ2-7 TRBV28 NA TRBD1 CDPEGDRDYEQYF TGTGATCCTGAAGGGGACAGAGATTACGAGCAGTACTTC
TRBJ2-2 TRBV30 few NA CACIIRGKMDTGELFF TGTGCCTGCATAATCAGGGGAAAGATGGACACCGGGGAGCTGTTTTTT
TRBJ1-3 TRBV5-4 once NA CASSPGLGNTIYF TGTGCCAGCAGCCCGGGACTGGGAAACACCATATATTTT
TRBJ2-3 TRBV30 NA TRBD2 CAGTSGMGDTQYF TGCGCCGGGACTAGCGGAATGGGAGATACGCAGTATTTT
TRBJ2-3 TRBV5-4 once NA CASSLPGGGTDTQYF TGTGCCAGCAGCTTGCCGGGGGGCGGGACAGATACGCAGTATTTT
TRBJ1-5 TRBV28 NA TRBD1 CASRPAGQGNQPQHF TGTGCCAGCAGACCAGCCGGACAGGGTAATCAGCCCCAGCATTTT
TRBJ1-1 TRBV25-1 NA NA CASSDLRVRGTEAFF TGTGCCAGCAGTGATCTCAGGGTACGTGGCACTGAAGCTTTCTTT
TRBJ2-7 TRBV4-2 NA TRBD1 CASSQLPRTGGYEQYF TGTGCCAGCAGCCAGCTGCCGAGGACAGGAGGCTACGAGCAGTACTTC
TRBJ1-6 TRBV14 NA NA CASSQEWGTSYNSPLHF TGTGCCAGCAGCCAAGAGTGGGGCACCTCCTATAATTCACCCCTCCACTTT
TRBJ1-2 TRBV18 NA NA CASSPPAGRAADYGYTF TGTGCCAGCTCACCACCGGCTGGACGCGCAGCTGACTATGGCTACACCTTC
TRBJ2-5 TRBV7-2 NA NA CASSSLAMGETQYF TGTGCCAGCAGCTCGCTAGCGATGGGAGAGACCCAGTACTTC